Listed below are T cell receptor beta chains from one sample, sequenced in a study of cytomegalovirus exposure and HLA in healthy donors. Sequenced by immunoSEQ multiplex PCR; TCRdb stores in-frame clones only, minus some. Of about 170,000 clones in the sample, 81% were seen once. Material: PBMCs. These receptors were obtained from a woman under 30 in good health and CMV-seropositive. CDR3s include the opening cysteine and the closing phenylalanine or tryptophan. A D gene is named only where the DNA matches it firmly. Size values are once, few and many counts, or a class for expanded clones, and some rows have none.

>.|TRBJ1-2|TRBV4-1|14|.
CASRHPAGTEGYTF
TGCGCCAGCCGCCACCCGGCAGGAACGGAAGGCTACACCTTC
>once|TRBJ1-2|TRBV7-9|12|.
CASSLGRGGYTF
TGTGCCAGCAGCTTAGGGAGGGGTGGCTACACCTTC
>.|TRBJ2-7|TRBV11-2|14|.
CASSLEDKVYEQYF
TGTGCCAGCAGCTTAGAAGACAAGGTCTACGAGCAGTACTTC
>once|TRBJ1-6|TRBV2|13|.
CASSLSYNSPLHF
TGTGCCAGCAGTTTATCCTATAATTCACCCCTCCACTTT
>.|TRBJ2-3|TRBV7-9|18|TRBD2
CASSPGPSGGLVTDTQYF
TGTGCCAGCAGCCCCGGGCCTAGCGGGGGTCTCGTCACAGATACGCAGTATTTT
>.|TRBJ2-2|TRBV6-5|14|.
CASSTGGETGELFF
TGTGCCAGCAGTACAGGGGGGGAGACCGGGGAGCTGTTTTTT
>.|TRBJ2-7|TRBV7-9|15|TRBD1
CASSIGTAHYSEQYF
TGTGCCAGCAGCATAGGGACAGCCCATTATAGCGAGCAGTACTTC
>.|TRBJ2-3|TRBV28|17|.
CASSIPQDKALTDTQYF
TGTGCCAGCAGTATACCCCAGGACAAAGCCCTCACAGATACGCAGTATTTT
>.|TRBJ2-7|TRBV5-4|17|TRBD1
CASSLGGRGPQSYEQYF
TGTGCCAGCAGCTTGGGGGGCAGGGGGCCCCAATCCTACGAGCAGTACTTC
>.|TRBJ2-7|TRBV14|13|TRBD2
CASSQGLAGQQYF
TGTGCCAGCAGCCAAGGTCTAGCGGGGCAACAGTACTTC
>.|TRBJ1-2|TRBV2|13|.
CASSEWRHSGYTF
TGTGCCAGCAGTGAATGGAGGCACTCTGGCTACACCTTC
>.|TRBJ2-3|TRBV13|16|.
CASSLESRGATDTQYF
TGTGCCAGCAGCTTAGAATCCCGGGGGGCCACAGATACGCAGTATTTT
>.|TRBJ2-1|TRBV2|13|TRBD1
CASGMTGGSEQFF
TGTGCCAGCGGAATGACAGGGGGCTCAGAGCAGTTCTTC
>once|TRBJ2-2|TRBV7-3|16|TRBD1
CASSLPAGGRPGELFF
TGTGCCAGCAGCTTACCGGCAGGGGGTCGCCCCGGGGAGCTGTTTTTT
>.|TRBJ2-7|TRBV6-5|15|TRBD2
CASRSPSGGDYEQYF
TGTGCCAGCAGAAGTCCTAGCGGGGGGGACTACGAGCAGTACTTC
>.|TRBJ2-3|TRBV7-2|18|TRBD1
CASSYRAPGQGRTDTQYF
TGTGCCAGCAGCTATCGAGCGCCGGGACAGGGGCGCACGGATACGCAGTATTTT
>once|TRBJ2-1|TRBV2|14|TRBD1
CASSGDRGGGEQFF
TGTGCCAGCAGTGGGGACAGGGGCGGGGGTGAGCAGTTCTTC
>.|TRBJ2-3|TRBV4-1|16|.
CASSQDFQGLSDTQYF
TGCGCCAGCAGCCAAGATTTTCAGGGGCTGTCAGATACGCAGTATTTT
>once|TRBJ1-3|TRBV19|14|.
CASSTGRSGNTIYF
TGTGCCAGTAGTACAGGAAGATCAGGGAATACCATATATTTT
>.|TRBJ1-4|TRBV30|15|.
CAWSPLGVTNEKLFF
TGTGCCTGGAGTCCACTCGGGGTGACTAATGAAAAACTGTTTTTT
>.|TRBJ1-5|TRBV7-2|15|.
CASSLGSGMVQPQHF
TGTGCCAGCAGCTTAGGCTCGGGGATGGTTCAGCCCCAGCATTTT
>.|TRBJ1-2|TRBV9|14|.
CASNPGRVFYGYTF
TGTGCCAGCAACCCCGGCAGGGTTTTTTATGGCTACACCTTC
>.|TRBJ1-3|TRBV15|17|.
CATSRDFASFSGNTIYF
TGTGCCACCAGCAGAGATTTCGCGAGTTTCTCTGGAAACACCATATATTTT
>.|TRBJ1-5|TRBV6-6|16|.
CASSYSRGDGNQPQHF
TGTGCCAGCAGTTACTCGCGGGGGGACGGTAATCAGCCCCAGCATTTT
>.|TRBJ1-1|TRBV4-3|15|TRBD1
CASSQGQGLNTEAFF
TGCGCCAGCAGCCAGGGACAGGGGCTAAACACTGAAGCTTTCTTT
>.|TRBJ1-5|TRBV7-9|17|TRBD1
CASSSGQGNVGNQPQHF
TGTGCCAGCAGCTCGGGACAGGGGAACGTCGGCAATCAGCCCCAGCATTTT
>.|TRBJ1-4|TRBV30|14|.
CAWSVFSTNEKLFF
TGTGCCTGGAGTGTCTTTTCTACTAATGAAAAACTGTTTTTT
>.|TRBJ2-2|TRBV5-1|16|.
CASSRTYQGLSGELFF
TGCGCCAGCAGCCGAACCTATCAGGGTCTGTCCGGGGAGCTGTTTTTT
>.|TRBJ2-1|TRBV7-2|17|TRBD2
CASSSGRGASSYNEQFF
TGTGCCAGCAGCTCTGGGCGGGGGGCCAGCTCCTACAATGAGCAGTTCTTC
>.|TRBJ2-6|TRBV7-2|19|TRBD1
CASSFYMGQGQAGANVLTF
TGTGCCAGCAGTTTTTACATGGGACAGGGGCAGGCGGGGGCCAACGTCCTGACTTTC
>.|TRBJ1-5|TRBV6-1|12|.
CASQNSNQPQHF
TGTGCCAGCCAGAACAGCAATCAGCCCCAGCATTTT
>.|TRBJ2-7|TRBV29-1|16|.
CSVLGSGDSSSYEQYF
TGCAGCGTTCTTGGTTCGGGGGATTCAAGCTCCTACGAGCAGTACTTC
>few|TRBJ2-7|TRBV7-9|16|.
CSSSLRREGLSYEQYF
TGTTCCAGCAGCTTAAGACGGGAAGGGCTCTCCTACGAGCAGTACTTC
>few|TRBJ2-7|TRBV29-1|20|.
CSVEDNPHFFTQGKSGEQYF
TGCAGCGTTGAAGATAATCCCCACTTCTTTACGCAGGGGAAATCTGGCGAGCAGTACTTC
>.|TRBJ1-5|TRBV11-2|17|TRBD1
CASSPLGTGGAKQPQHF
TGTGCCAGCAGCCCATTAGGGACAGGGGGCGCGAAACAGCCCCAGCATTTT
>.|TRBJ2-5|TRBV10-3|14|TRBD1
CAISESDRGETQYF
TGTGCCATCAGTGAGTCGGACAGGGGAGAGACCCAGTACTTC
>.|TRBJ2-1|TRBV6-4|17|TRBD2
CATSGTSGEGSYNEQFF
TGTGCCACCTCCGGGACTAGCGGGGAGGGATCTTACAATGAGCAGTTCTTC
>.|TRBJ1-1|TRBV7-6|15|.
CASSPRAWGNTEAFF
TGTGCCAGCAGCCCGCGGGCCTGGGGGAACACTGAAGCTTTCTTT
>.|TRBJ2-1|TRBV13|12|.
CASSPYYNEQFF
TGTGCCAGCAGCCCCTACTACAATGAGCAGTTCTTC
>.|TRBJ1-4|TRBV14|17|.
CASSQDPFGQLVEKLFF
TGTGCCAGCAGCCAAGATCCATTCGGACAGCTAGTTGAAAAACTGTTTTTT
>.|TRBJ1-2|TRBV18|15|TRBD1
CASSPGGQGEYGYTF
TGTGCCAGCTCACCCGGGGGACAGGGAGAATATGGCTACACCTTC
>once|TRBJ1-2|TRBV30|12|.
CARTRGNYGYTF
TGTGCCAGGACGAGGGGGAACTATGGCTACACCTTC
>.|TRBJ1-2|TRBV6-1|14|.
CASHPSGSPYGYTF
TGTGCCAGCCACCCATCGGGTAGTCCCTATGGCTACACCTTC
>.|TRBJ2-1|TRBV5-6|14|.
CASRRGTLYNEQFF
TGTGCCAGCAGGCGGGGTACGCTCTACAATGAGCAGTTCTTC
>.|TRBJ1-2|TRBV28|14|.
CASSMPWASYGYTF
TGTGCCAGCAGTATGCCATGGGCCTCCTATGGCTACACCTTC
>.|TRBJ1-4|TRBV30|14|.
CAWSVRGTNEKLFF
TGTGCCTGGAGTGTACGGGGGACTAATGAAAAACTGTTTTTT
>.|TRBJ1-1|TRBV6-1|15|.
CASRNPLQGRTEAFF
TGTGCCAGCAGGAACCCCCTACAGGGTCGGACTGAAGCTTTCTTT
>.|TRBJ1-1|TRBV7-8|16|.
CASSHTPGVQNTEAFF
TGTGCCAGCAGTCACACTCCGGGAGTTCAGAACACTGAAGCTTTCTTT
>.|TRBJ2-3|TRBV6-1|15|TRBD2
CASNRLAGGADTQYF
TGTGCCAGCAATCGACTAGCGGGGGGGGCAGATACGCAGTATTTT
>.|TRBJ1-1|TRBV29-1|12|.
CSVDVSNTEAFF
TGCAGCGTTGATGTCTCGAACACTGAAGCTTTCTTT